The 26 T cell receptor beta chains below were found in one sample sequenced in a study of post-analysis software for immune sequencing data. Antigens of these TCRs are unknown. Each TCR beta cDNA library carried unique molecular identifiers. From the PCR reads, TCRdb called clonotypes with MiXCR, one entry per CDR3 protein. This table has hundreds of thousands of distinct CDR3 sequences, 59% appearing once. Study-level points and caveats: Four or five TRBV segments, TRBV5-6, TRBV5-1 and TRBV20-1 among them, were found more frequent in patients than controls.

The sequenced sample consisted of blood. The origin of the receptors is a girl aged 2 to 9 with multiple sclerosis.

The V call is TRBV6-2 or TRBV6-3, the J call TRBJ2-1; unclear D gene. V dropped 0 bases and J dropped 3 bases, with 6 bases sitting between them. The V gene's germline CDR1 is MNHEY and CDR2 SVGEGT. The CDR3 consists of 14 residues. CDR3 DNA: TGTGCCAGCAGTTACTCGTATGGCTACAATGAGCAGTTCTTC. It translates to CASSYSYGYNEQFF.

This clonotype was detected a few times. The chain combines TRBV4-2 with TRBJ2-1; 7 bases match TRBD2. Per germline, CDR1 LGHNA and CDR2 YNFKEQ. The CDR3 contains 15 residues. The J segment lost 2 bases and the V segment lost 2 bases, leaving 3 bases of the junction unmatched. DNA for the CDR3: TGTGCCAGCAGCCAACCGGGACTACCCTACAATGAGCAGTTCTTC. This codes for CASSQPGLPYNEQFF.

The chain is built from TRBV29-1 and TRBJ2-7; D is unresolved. V lost 6 bases and J 6 bases, leaving 12 bases between the germline ends. The V gene's germline CDR1 is SQVTM and CDR2 ANQGSEA. The CDR3 has 11 amino acids. The CDR3 bases are TGCAGCGTCCTTTCCTCTGCCGAGCAGTACTTC. This sequence encodes CSVLSSAEQYF.

This clonotype appeared a few times. In DNA form, the CDR3 reads TGCGCCAGCAGTGGGACAGGGGAGGGCTATGGCTACACCTTC. It specifies CASSGTGEGYGYTF. The rearrangement uses TRBV10-2 and TRBJ1-2; 9 positions match TRBD1. CDR3 length: 14 amino acids. V trimming: 4 bases; J trimming: 4 bases; junction bases outside the gene matches: 4. Germline CDR1 WSHSY, CDR2 SAAADI.

The V call is TRBV27, the J call TRBJ2-5; TRBD1 is a possible D gene (6 bases). The CDR3 is 17 residues long. Germline V gene sequence: CDR1 MNHEY, CDR2 SMNVEV (reference sequence). Trimming cost V 3 bases and J 5 bases, with 22 bases left between them. The CDR3 region is CASSFYPYRAEQETQYF. CDR3 DNA: TGTGCCAGCAGTTTTTACCCTTACAGGGCGGAGCAGGAGACCCAGTACTTC.

The chain carries TRBV28 and TRBJ2-5, with TRBD2 identical over 8 bases. The CDR3 is 18 residues long. J lost 5 bases, V lost 5 bases, and 19 bases had no gene match. Germline V lookup: CDR1 MDHEN, CDR2 SYDVKM. The CDR3 is CASSLLRLAQLQAETQYF. DNA for the CDR3: TGTGCCAGCAGTCTACTTCGACTAGCGCAACTCCAAGCGGAGACCCAGTACTTC.

In this sample, this clonotype turned up a few times. CDR3 DNA sequence: TGTGCCATCAGTGCTGGTGAACTGGGAGAGACCCAGTACTTC. As protein: CAISAGELGETQYF. J is TRBJ2-5 and V is TRBV10-3; D remains ambiguous. The V and J ends lost 4 bases and 4 bases respectively, with 13 bases between them. Germline CDR1 ENHRY, CDR2 SYGVKD. The CDR3 runs 14 residues.

The genes are TRBV11-2 and TRBJ2-1, with TRBD2 matching 7 bases. The CDR3 is 16 amino acids. The V and J ends lost 6 bases and 4 bases, in that order; junction bases with no gene match: 12. The germline gives CDR1 SGHAT, CDR2 FQNNGV. DNA for the CDR3: TGTGCCAGCAGTCAACTCCGGGGGGAGGCTTACAATGAGCAGTTCTTC. Protein sequence: CASSQLRGEAYNEQFF.

This clonotype was observed a handful of times. The chain has TRBV29-1 and TRBJ1-2, with 9 bases identical to TRBD1. The CDR3 totals 16 residues. Germline lookup yields CDR1 SQVTM and CDR2 ANQGSEA. The V gene end was trimmed by 1 base and the J gene end by 7 bases; junction bases not matched to a gene: 13. The CDR3: CSVEGGGLTGGVGYTF. The CDR3 DNA reads TGCAGCGTTGAAGGTGGGGGTCTCACAGGGGGCGTTGGCTACACCTTC.

The chain recombines TRBV11-2 with TRBJ2-4; either TRBD1 or TRBD2 may supply D (5 bases each). V was clipped by 5 bases and J by 7 bases, with 12 bases between them. The CDR3 sequence is 13 residues long. CDR1 is SGHAT, CDR2 FQNNGV, per germline. DNA for the CDR3: TGTGCCAGCAGCCCCCCGTGGGGGAACATTCAGTACTTC. It codes for CASSPPWGNIQYF.

The J gene is TRBJ1-1, the V gene TRBV2; 8 nucleotides align to TRBD1. The CDR3 contains 15 residues. Germline V lookup: CDR1 SNHLY, CDR2 FYNNEI. The V gene end was trimmed by 8 bases and the J gene end by 10 bases; junction bases not matched to a gene: 18. The CDR3 loop is CASWGRQSTTGGAFF. The CDR3, as DNA: TGTGCCAGCTGGGGAAGACAGTCGACAACAGGGGGAGCTTTCTTT.

V gene TRBV20-1 combines with J gene TRBJ2-1, with 14 bases identical to TRBD2. The V gene's germline CDR1 is DFQATT and CDR2 SNEGSKA (reference sequence). The ends lost 6 bases at V and 4 bases at J; junction bases unmatched: 5. The CDR3 contains 15 residues. In DNA form, the CDR3 reads TGCAGTGCGGGAGGGACTAGCGGGAGTTACAATGAGCAGTTCTTC. Protein sequence: CSAGGTSGSYNEQFF.

This chain connects TRBV4-2 to TRBJ2-1; TRBD1 matches at 12 bases. Germline V gives CDR1 LGHNA, CDR2 YNFKEQ. The CDR3 sequence is 16 residues long. V was clipped by 1 base and J by 5 bases; unmatched bases: 3. The CDR3 DNA reads TGTGCCAGCAGCCAAGTGGGACAGGGGGCGGACAATGAGCAGTTCTTC. Encoded protein: CASSQVGQGADNEQFF.

The chain employs TRBV10-3 and TRBJ1-1; D call uncertain. The CDR3 sequence is 13 residues long. Germline lookup yields CDR1 ENHRY and CDR2 SYGVKD. Trimming took off 3 bases at V and 1 base at J, with 6 bases between the two ends. As DNA, the CDR3 is TGTGCCATCAGTGAACTAGGGAACACTGAAGCTTTCTTT. Its translation: CAISELGNTEAFF.

This clonotype appeared a few times. This chain uses TRBV11-2 with TRBJ1-6; D is ambiguous. The length of the CDR3 is 13 residues. Trimming shortened V by 1 base and J by 7 bases, and 5 bases separated the two germline ends. Germline V gives CDR1 SGHAT, CDR2 FQNNGV. Here the CDR3 reads CASSLVRNSPLHF. The DNA for the CDR3 is TGTGCCAGCAGCTTAGTTCGGAATTCACCCCTCCACTTT.

The V and J genes are TRBV10-3 and TRBJ1-4; D gene uncertain. Germline loops: CDR1 ENHRY, CDR2 SYGVKD. The CDR3 sequence is 13 residues long. The germline V and J ends were trimmed by 6 bases and 8 bases, with 13 bases remaining between them. DNA of the CDR3: TGTGCCATCAGGGAAGAAGGTTGGGAAAAACTGTTTTTT. Translated: CAIREEGWEKLFF.

The chain joins TRBV7-2 to TRBJ1-5, with 7 bases identical to TRBD1. The ends lost 1 base at V and 7 bases at J; junction bases unmatched: 7. The CDR3 is made up of 15 amino acids. CDR1 is SGHTA, CDR2 FQGNSA, per germline. The CDR3 is CASSLEGGEDQPQHF. The CDR3 DNA reads as TGTGCCAGCAGCTTAGAAGGGGGCGAAGACCAGCCCCAGCATTTT.

This clonotype has just a few counts. The rearrangement uses TRBV10-3 and TRBJ2-1, with 11 bases that match TRBD1. The length of the CDR3 is 15 residues. V lost 3 bases and J lost 8; bases outside the gene matches: 6. Germline V lookup: CDR1 ENHRY, CDR2 SYGVKD. The DNA of the CDR3 is TGTGCCATCAGTGACGTGGACAGGGGGCATTATGAGCAGTTCTTC. Its translation: CAISDVDRGHYEQFF.

The rearrangement links TRBV7-9 to TRBJ1-2, with 9 bases that match TRBD1. Germline CDR1 is SEHNR and CDR2 is FQNEAQ (reference sequence). Unmatched junction bases numbered 14, after V lost 6 bases and J lost 6 bases. The CDR3 has 16 residues. The CDR3 region has the DNA TGTGCCAGCAGTCCCACAGGGGGCGCAGATGTAGATGGCTACACCTTC. It codes for CASSPTGGADVDGYTF. Looking up the rest from reference TRBV7-9 and TRBJ1-2 gives the full variable domain: DTGVSQNPRHKITKRGQNVTFRCDPISEHNRLYWYRQTLGQGPEFLTYFQNEAQLEKSRLLSDRFSAERPKGSFSTLEIQRTEQGDSAMYLCASSPTGGADVDGYTFGSGTRLTVV.

This clonotype was seen a handful of times. V is TRBV12-3 or TRBV12-4 and J is TRBJ1-6; TRBD1 is a possible D gene (6 bases). The CDR3 is 12 residues long. Trimming removed 5 bases from V and 15 bases from J, with 14 bases in between. This CDR3 reads CASSREGGNLHF. DNA of the CDR3: TGTGCCAGCAGTCGTGAGGGGGGGAACCTCCACTTT.

This chain links TRBV2 with TRBJ2-4; 8 positions match TRBD1. The J call may not be correct, given that the DNA end is closer to TRBJ2-7. The CDR3 is made up of 13 amino acids. The germline V gene has CDR1 SNHLY and CDR2 FYNNEI. Here the CDR3 reads CASSEDRDGEQYF. The CDR3 DNA reads as TGTGCCAGCAGTGAGGACAGGGACGGCGAGCAGTACTTC.

This clonotype has more than one count but fewer than ten. The V gene is TRBV20-1, the J gene TRBJ2-5, with 7 bases aligning to TRBD2. The V gene's germline CDR1 is DFQATT and CDR2 SNEGSKA (reference sequence). With 1 base clipped from V and 4 bases from J, the junction kept 0 bases outside the gene matches. This CDR3 comprises 12 residues. The chain's CDR3 is CSARGGGETQYF. CDR3 sequence (DNA): TGCAGTGCTAGAGGGGGGGGAGAGACCCAGTACTTC.

V and J are TRBV20-1 and TRBJ2-1; TRBD2 matches 7 bases. CDR1 and CDR2 from the germline V gene are DFQATT and SNEGSKA (reference sequence). Losses at the gene ends were 0 bases for V and 3 bases for J; bases not matched to a gene: 11. This CDR3 is 17 amino acids long. For the CDR3, the DNA is TGCAGTGCTAGAGATCAGGGCGGGAGCGGTGTCTACAATGAGCAGTTCTTC. Residues: CSARDQGGSGVYNEQFF.

The V and J genes are TRBV5-1 and TRBJ2-7, with 7 bases identical to TRBD1. The CDR3 covers 16 residues. Trimming removed 0 bases from V and 4 bases from J; junction bases left unmatched: 10. CDR1 SGHRS and CDR2 YFSETQ come from the germline V gene. In DNA form, the CDR3 reads TGCGCCAGCAGCTTGGCCAGAGACAGGGTCCTTTACGAGCAGTACTTC. This encodes CASSLARDRVLYEQYF.

This chain joins TRBV5-1 and TRBJ2-3, with a tentative D call TRBD2 (6 bases). Trimming pared 0 bases from V and 0 bases from J, leaving 11 bases between. CDR1 SGHRS and CDR2 YFSETQ come from the germline V gene. The CDR3 has 16 amino acids. Here the CDR3 DNA reads TGCGCCAGCAGCTTGGGGGCTAGCGCTAGCACAGATACGCAGTATTTT. As protein: CASSLGASASTDTQYF.

The chain is built from TRBV29-1 and TRBJ1-1; TRBD1 matches 11 bases. J gave up 5 bases and V 2 bases, and 10 bases lay outside the gene matches. CDR1 is SQVTM, CDR2 ANQGSEA, per germline. The CDR3 is made up of 16 amino acids. The CDR3 coding sequence is TGCAGCGTTGAAACGGGACAGGGGGGGTTTTGGACTGAAGCTTTCTTT. It yields the protein CSVETGQGGFWTEAFF. The variable domain in full, with the rest retrieved from reference TRBV29-1 and TRBJ1-1, is SAVISQKPSRDICQRGTSLTIQCQVDSQVTMMFWYRQQPGQSLTLIATANQGSEATYESGFVIDKFPISRPNLTFSTLTVSNMSPEDSSIYLCSVETGQGGFWTEAFFGQGTRLTVV.